Listed here are 20 T cell receptor beta chains from one sample, sequenced in a study of shared clonotypes between healthy human individuals. TCRdb keeps only in-frame clones here, not all; method: immunoSEQ multiplex PCR. The sample shows more than 2 million clones, 90% to 97% of them seen only once. Sequenced material: naive CD4+ T cells sorted from blood. Described subset: CD45RA+ positively selected. The source is a man between 18 and 35 years old in good health.

V and J are TRBV18 and TRBJ1-2; tentatively, D is TRBD1 (5 bases). V was cut by 3 bases and J by 3 bases, with 17 bases left in between. The CDR3 is 16 residues long. CDR1 and CDR2 (germline): KGHSH, LQKENI. The CDR3: CASSPTAGGRDYGYTF. CDR3 in DNA: TGTGCCAGCTCACCCACGGCGGGGGGGAGAGACTATGGCTACACCTTC.

This chain joins TRBV18 and TRBJ1-1, with D unresolved. Germline loops: CDR1 KGHSH, CDR2 LQKENI. Trimming removed 2 bases at V and 1 base at J, with 8 bases between. The CDR3 runs 14 residues. The DNA for the CDR3 is TGTGCCAGCTCACCAATGGTAGGGAACACTGAAGCTTTCTTT. It is translated as CASSPMVGNTEAFF.

The chain joins TRBV7-9 to TRBJ1-4; D possibly corresponds to TRBD1 (6 bases). Germline assignment: CDR1 SEHNR and CDR2 FQNEAQ (reference sequence). The CDR3 runs to 15 residues. Trimming stripped 5 bases from V and 2 bases from J, with 12 bases between. CDR3 nucleotides: TGTGCCAGCAGCCCTACAGGGCAGACTAATGAAAAACTGTTTTTT. As protein: CASSPTGQTNEKLFF. The full variable domain, in which reference TRBV7-9 and TRBJ1-4 provide the parts outside the CDR3, is DTGVSQNPRHKITKRGQNVTFRCDPISEHNRLYWYRQTLGQGPEFLTYFQNEAQLEKSRLLSDRFSAERPKGSFSTLEIQRTEQGDSAMYLCASSPTGQTNEKLFFGSGTQLSVL.

The CDR3, as DNA: TGTGCCACCAGCGGACAGGGGCCGGCCTGGGATGGCTACACCTTC. Translating gives CATSGQGPAWDGYTF. The V and J genes are TRBV15 and TRBJ1-2; 9 bases align to TRBD1. The trim removed 5 bases at V and 6 bases at J, leaving 10 bases unmatched. The V gene's germline CDR1 is LNHNV and CDR2 YYDKDF (reference sequence). The CDR3 consists of 15 residues.

This clone was observed a single time. This rearrangement joins TRBV10-1 to TRBJ2-2; perhaps D is TRBD1 or TRBD2 (5 bases each). This CDR3 is 15 amino acids long. CDR1 is WNHNN, CDR2 SYGVQD, per germline (reference sequence). Between the trimmed V and J ends, which lost 8 bases and 7 bases, there was a span of 20 bases. CDR3 in DNA: TGCGCCAGCTCTGAGGGGTCGACGGGTCACGGGGAGCTGTTTTTT. This codes for CASSEGSTGHGELFF.

The chain couples TRBV28 to TRBJ2-1; 10 nucleotides agree with TRBD2. This CDR3 spans 15 amino acids. Germline V CDR1 and CDR2: MDHEN, SYDVKM. V lost 6 bases and J lost 3; bases outside the gene matches: 5. The CDR3 DNA follows: TGTGCCAGCAGCCCCCTAGCGGGAGTCTACAATGAGCAGTTCTTC. This translates into CASSPLAGVYNEQFF.

This clone appeared once. This chain uses TRBV11-1 with TRBJ1-1, with D perhaps matching TRBD1 (5 bases). Trimming left V 6 bases short and J 2 bases short, with 13 bases between. Germline V gene data show CDR1 as SGHAT and CDR2 as FQDESV (reference sequence). This CDR3 spans 14 amino acids. CDR3 region: CASRYSGPNTEAFF. CDR3 in DNA: TGTGCCAGCAGATACTCAGGGCCTAACACTGAAGCTTTCTTT.

The chain joins TRBV20-1 to TRBJ2-1; D is unresolved. The CDR3 consists of 11 residues. Trimming took 5 bases from V and 9 from J, leaving 11 bases between them. Germline values: CDR1 DFQATT, CDR2 SNEGSKA (reference sequence). The CDR3: CSARPGSEQFF. CDR3 bases: TGCAGTGCTCGTCCGGGTAGTGAGCAGTTCTTC.

J is TRBJ2-1 and V is TRBV4-2; 8 bases match TRBD2. Per the germline V gene, CDR1 is LGHNA and CDR2 is YNFKEQ. V dropped 1 base and J dropped 3; count of bases not matched to a gene: 14. The CDR3 runs 19 residues. The CDR3 bases are TGTGCCAGCAGCCAAGTAGCGCGGGGGGTCACCGGGGTCTACAATGAGCAGTTCTTC. Protein product: CASSQVARGVTGVYNEQFF.

The V call is TRBV30, the J call TRBJ1-5; D possibly corresponds to TRBD1 (5 bases). The CDR3 totals 15 residues. CDR1 is GTSNPN and CDR2 is SVGIG in the germline V gene (reference sequence). The V end lost 3 bases, the J end lost 0 bases, and 12 bases lay between the germline ends. The CDR3 nucleotides are TGTGCCTGGAGCGCCGCAGGGTATAGCAATCAGCCCCAGCATTTT. Its translation is CAWSAAGYSNQPQHF.

V gene TRBV28 combines with J gene TRBJ2-3, with D possibly TRBD2 on 7 matching bases. Trimming stripped 2 bases from V and 5 bases from J, with 14 bases between. Germline V gives CDR1 MDHEN, CDR2 SYDVKM. The CDR3 length is 15 residues. The CDR3 loop is CASSLPGGRKDTQYF. In nucleotides, the CDR3 is TGTGCCAGCAGTTTACCGGGGGGCCGGAAAGATACGCAGTATTTT.

This chain joins TRBV19 and TRBJ1-5; the D gene is possibly TRBD1 (5 bases). The CDR3 covers 15 residues. CDR1 is LNHDA, CDR2 SQIVND, per germline (reference sequence). V was shortened by 5 bases and J by 2 bases, with 13 bases between the two germline ends. The CDR3, as DNA: TGTGCCAGTAGTTTAGGAGGAGGGGGCAATCAGCCCCAGCATTTT. It translates to CASSLGGGGNQPQHF.

In regard to this clone: Other DNA sequences of this sample code for an identical CDR3. This chain joins TRBV6-5 and TRBJ2-7; D unresolved. Looked up from germline, CDR1 is MNHEY and CDR2 is SVGAGI. The V and J ends lost 0 bases and 4 bases respectively, with 7 bases between them. This CDR3 spans 13 amino acids. The CDR3, as DNA: TGTGCCAGCAGTTACTCGGGTAGATACGAGCAGTACTTC. Its translation is CASSYSGRYEQYF.

This clone was counted once. The J gene is TRBJ2-7, the V gene TRBV10-3, with TRBD1 matching 8 bases. This CDR3 region has 14 residues. Unmatched junction bases numbered 4, after V lost 0 bases and J lost 6 bases. Looked up from germline, CDR1 is ENHRY and CDR2 is SYGVKD. The CDR3 loop reads CAISESGTGGEQYF. DNA of the CDR3: TGTGCCATCAGTGAGTCGGGAACAGGGGGCGAGCAGTACTTC.

Turning to this clone: This CDR3 is also generated by other DNA sequences in the sample. The rearrangement links TRBV6-6 to TRBJ2-7; 9 bases map to TRBD1. Germline lookup yields CDR1 MNHNY and CDR2 SVGAGI (reference sequence). J lost 0 bases, V lost 5 bases, and 2 bases had no gene match. This CDR3 is 14 amino acids long. In DNA, the CDR3 is TGTGCCAGCAGTCGGACAGGGGCCTCCTACGAGCAGTACTTC. Translated: CASSRTGASYEQYF.

In regard to this clone: This same CDR3 is encoded by further DNA sequences in the sample. This rearrangement joins TRBV11-2 to TRBJ1-1; D not certain. This CDR3 region has 13 residues. Looked up from germline, CDR1 is SGHAT and CDR2 is FQNNGV. Deletions cut 1 base from V and 1 base from J, with 4 bases between. CDR3: CASSLGGNTEAFF. The CDR3 DNA follows: TGTGCCAGCAGCTTAGGGGGGAACACTGAAGCTTTCTTT.

This clone was recorded only once. This chain links TRBV19 with TRBJ1-6; 9 bases line up with TRBD1. Germline V gene lookup returns CDR1 LNHDA and CDR2 SQIVND (reference sequence). V was pared by 4 bases and J by 11 bases, with 6 bases of the junction left unmatched. This CDR3 contains 14 residues. The CDR3 sequence: CASSTPTGGTPLHF. CDR3 coding DNA: TGTGCCAGTAGTACCCCGACAGGGGGAACACCCCTCCACTTT.

The chain joins TRBV11-1 to TRBJ2-2, with 7 bases matching TRBD1. CDR3 length: 15 amino acids. Germline V gives CDR1 SGHAT, CDR2 FQDESV (reference sequence). Losses at the gene ends were 2 bases for V and 1 base for J; bases not matched to a gene: 1. Written as DNA, the CDR3 is TGTGCCAGCAGCTTAAGGGGGCGGAACACCGGGGAGCTGTTTTTT. Translated: CASSLRGRNTGELFF.

Comment on this clone: This sample also contains other DNA sequences that code for the same CDR3. This chain links TRBV4-1 with TRBJ2-7; D is possibly TRBD1 or TRBD2 (7 bases each). The CDR3 extends over 15 amino acids. V lost 6 bases to trimming and J lost 1 base, with 16 bases between them. Per the germline V gene, CDR1 is MGHRA and CDR2 is YSYEKL. The CDR3 DNA reads TGCGCCAGCAGTCAGGGGGGGCAGGGGTCCTACGAGCAGTACTTC. Translating it yields CASSQGGQGSYEQYF.

The V and J genes are TRBV19 and TRBJ1-5, with 9 bases matching TRBD1. The CDR3 totals 16 residues. The J segment lost 0 bases and the V segment lost 7 bases, leaving 7 bases of the junction unmatched. Per the germline V gene, CDR1 is LNHDA and CDR2 is SQIVND (reference sequence). The CDR3 nucleotides read TGTGCCAGTACCCCGGGACAGGGAAATAGCAATCAGCCCCAGCATTTT. It is translated as CASTPGQGNSNQPQHF.